The clone carrying this T cell receptor beta chain showed up just a few times. The sample is drawn from a study of human T cells and chemical hapten exposure. As for the study in general: There were per-sample TCR yield variations, arising mainly from small pooled library volume differences.

Sample time point: patch test 1, 2 weeks after DPC sensitization. The treatment is: therapeutic diphenylcyclopropenone sensitization with weekly scalp DPC. Total RNA was isolated from whole blood that had not been fractionated. The V gene lost 6 bases and the J gene lost 0 bases, with 9 bases spanning the gap. Germline assignment: CDR1 SGHRS and CDR2 YFSETQ. CDR3 length equals 13 residues. TCRdb reprocessed the RACE reads with MiXCR, giving one entry per CDR3 protein. The sample contains 100,000 to 150,000 distinct CDR3 sequences, roughly an eighth of which appear only once. The sequence derives from a man aged 18 to 30 with alopecia areata. Some clones in this sample may be carry-over from other donors' samples. V usage is TRBV5-1 and J usage is TRBJ1-1, with D possibly TRBD1 on 5 matching bases. The sample consisted of whole blood, taken in connection with sensitization to the hapten diphenylcyclopropenone (DPC). The DNA of the CDR3 is TGCGCCAGCAAGGGGAACTTGAACACTGAAGCTTTCTTT. It yields the protein CASKGNLNTEAFF.